This section outlines one T cell receptor (beta chain) sequence together with its context. As originally analysed: Reference gene primer amplification gave nucleated cell count estimates. Sequencing was performed with immunoSEQ multiplex PCR; in TCRdb, only in-frame clones are kept and a portion is missing. Clone size and the V and J calls come from that table; the DNA yielded D and trimming. The table lists hundreds of thousands of clones, about nine tenths of them singletons, with 2% to 2.5% in the top ten. This entry comes from a study of blood T cell repertoires in COVID-19. In the study overall: Material from acute and convalescent COVID-19 was sourced from the United States, Italy and Spain. PBMCs, B-cell-depleted T cells, or T cells were the source of the cDNA or gDNA that made up the material.

Trimming left V 5 bases short and J 5 bases short, with 18 bases between. Germline-derived CDR1 and CDR2 are SGHTA and FQGNSA. The CDR3 length is 15 residues. The clonotype comes from a woman in her fifties or sixties who had recovered from COVID-19. Specimen: peripheral blood. This chain links TRBV7-2 with TRBJ1-2; maybe TRBD1 (6 bases). As DNA, the CDR3 is TGTGCCAGCAGCCCCTCGGGACATCAAGTGTATGGCTACACCTTC. It specifies CASSPSGHQVYGYTF.